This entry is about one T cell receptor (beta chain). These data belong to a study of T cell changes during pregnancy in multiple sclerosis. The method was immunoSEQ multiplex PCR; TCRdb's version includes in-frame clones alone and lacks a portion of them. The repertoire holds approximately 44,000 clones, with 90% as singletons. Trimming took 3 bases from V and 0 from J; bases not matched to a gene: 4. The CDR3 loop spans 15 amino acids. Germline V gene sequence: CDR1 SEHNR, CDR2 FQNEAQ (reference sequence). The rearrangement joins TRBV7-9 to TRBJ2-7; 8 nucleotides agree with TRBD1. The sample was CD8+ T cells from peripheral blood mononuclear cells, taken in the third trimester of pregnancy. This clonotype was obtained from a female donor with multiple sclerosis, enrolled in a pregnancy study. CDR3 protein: CASSFRQGNSYEQYF. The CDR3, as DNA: TGTGCCAGCAGCTTCCGACAGGGGAACTCCTACGAGCAGTACTTC.